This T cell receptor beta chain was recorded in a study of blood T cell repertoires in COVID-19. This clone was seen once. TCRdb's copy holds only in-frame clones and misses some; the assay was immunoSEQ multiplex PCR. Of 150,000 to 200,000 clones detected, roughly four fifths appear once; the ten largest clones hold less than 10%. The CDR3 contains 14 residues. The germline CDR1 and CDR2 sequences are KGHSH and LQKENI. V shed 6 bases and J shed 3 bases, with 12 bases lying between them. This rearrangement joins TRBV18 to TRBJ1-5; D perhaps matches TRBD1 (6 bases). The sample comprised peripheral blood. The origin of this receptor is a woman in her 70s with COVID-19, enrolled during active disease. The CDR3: CASSQQGANQPQHF. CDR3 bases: TGTGCCAGCTCTCAACAGGGCGCCAATCAGCCCCAGCATTTT.